This TCR beta chain was recorded in a study of cytomegalovirus exposure and HLA in healthy donors. Findings of the study overall: An ancestry cluster, one associated with Asian ancestry, reportedly showed fewer N-insertions than the 666-donor mean in a later analysis. Researchers had no immune exposure information except CMV serostatus available. TCR beta V segments were, for the most part, productive about 90% or about 30% of the time in an earlier analysis.

Primers for the PCR totalled 60 Vbeta and 13 Jbeta. Sequencing used immunoSEQ multiplex PCR; TCRdb keeps in-frame clones, though not all of them. The sample has some 130,000 clones, roughly 77% seen once. Concerning this clone: The antigen is unknown.

The V segment lost 6 bases and the J segment 5 bases; nucleotides outside the gene matches: 4. The V gene's germline CDR1 is PRHDT and CDR2 FYEKMQ (reference sequence). There are 14 residues in the CDR3. Healthy bone marrow donors supplied every sample. This chain connects TRBV13 to TRBJ1-5; 10 nucleotides line up with TRBD1. Sample: PBMCs. This clonotype was obtained from a female donor in good health and CMV-seronegative. CDR3 nucleotide sequence: TGTGCCAGCAGTCACGGGACAGGGGATCAGCCCCAGCATTTT. Amino acid sequence: CASSHGTGDQPQHF.